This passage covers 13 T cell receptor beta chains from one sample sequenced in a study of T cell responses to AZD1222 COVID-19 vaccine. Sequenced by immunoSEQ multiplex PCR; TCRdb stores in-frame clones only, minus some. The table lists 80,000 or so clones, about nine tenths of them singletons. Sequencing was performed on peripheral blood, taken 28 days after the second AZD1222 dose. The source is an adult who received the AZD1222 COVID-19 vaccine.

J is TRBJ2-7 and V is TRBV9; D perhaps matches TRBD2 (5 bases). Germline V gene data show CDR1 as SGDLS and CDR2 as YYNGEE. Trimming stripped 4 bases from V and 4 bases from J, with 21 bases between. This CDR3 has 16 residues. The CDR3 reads CASSPQRESWIYEQYF. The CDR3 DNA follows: TGTGCCAGCAGCCCACAGAGGGAATCTTGGATTTACGAGCAGTACTTC.

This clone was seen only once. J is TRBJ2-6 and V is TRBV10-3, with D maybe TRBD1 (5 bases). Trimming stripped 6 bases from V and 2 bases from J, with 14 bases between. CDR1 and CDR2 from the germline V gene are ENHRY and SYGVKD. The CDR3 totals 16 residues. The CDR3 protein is CAISRAPLTGANVLTF. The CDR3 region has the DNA TGTGCCATCAGCAGGGCCCCCTTAACTGGGGCCAACGTCCTGACTTTC.

CDR3 coding DNA: TGTGCCAGTAGTATAGGGACTAGCGGGAGGTCAGATACGCAGTATTTT. Translated: CASSIGTSGRSDTQYF. The rearrangement uses TRBV19 and TRBJ2-3; 14 nucleotides agree with TRBD2. CDR3 size: 16 residues. Germline V gene data show CDR1 as LNHDA and CDR2 as SQIVND (reference sequence). With V trimmed by 1 base and J by 4 bases, 1 base remained unmatched.

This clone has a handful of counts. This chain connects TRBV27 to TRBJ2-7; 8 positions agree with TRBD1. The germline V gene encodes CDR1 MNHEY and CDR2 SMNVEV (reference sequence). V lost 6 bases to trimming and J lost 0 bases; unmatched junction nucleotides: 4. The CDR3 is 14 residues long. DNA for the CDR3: TGTGCCAGCAGGGACAGGGAGTTCTCCTACGAGCAGTACTTC. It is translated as CASRDREFSYEQYF.

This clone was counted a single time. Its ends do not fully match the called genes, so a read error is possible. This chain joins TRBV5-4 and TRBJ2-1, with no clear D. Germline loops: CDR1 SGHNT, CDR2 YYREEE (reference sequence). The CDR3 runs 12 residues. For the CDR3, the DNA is TGTGCCAGCAGCTTGTACGCGGATGAGCAGCTCTTC. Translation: CASSLYADEQLF.

As DNA, the CDR3 is TGCGCCAGCGCCAGGACGGCGAACACTGAAGCTTTCTTT. It specifies CASARTANTEAFF. V is TRBV10-2 and J is TRBJ1-1; no definite D call. CDR1 is WSHSY and CDR2 is SAAADI in the germline V gene. The CDR3 has 13 amino acids. Trimming cost V 8 bases and J 1 base, with 11 bases left between them.

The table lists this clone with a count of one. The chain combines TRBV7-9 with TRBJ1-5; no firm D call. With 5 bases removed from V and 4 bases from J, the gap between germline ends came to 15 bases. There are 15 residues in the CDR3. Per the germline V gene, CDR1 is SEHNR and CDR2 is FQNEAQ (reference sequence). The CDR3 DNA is TGTGCCAGCAGCCGCACAGAGAAGAATAATCAGCCCCAGCATTTT. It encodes CASSRTEKNNQPQHF.

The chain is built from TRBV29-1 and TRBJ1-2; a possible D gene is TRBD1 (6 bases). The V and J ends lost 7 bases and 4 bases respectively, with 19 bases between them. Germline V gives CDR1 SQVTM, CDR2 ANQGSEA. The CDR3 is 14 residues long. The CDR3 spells CSALGGADIYGYTF. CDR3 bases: TGCAGCGCCCTAGGGGGGGCCGATATCTATGGCTACACCTTC.

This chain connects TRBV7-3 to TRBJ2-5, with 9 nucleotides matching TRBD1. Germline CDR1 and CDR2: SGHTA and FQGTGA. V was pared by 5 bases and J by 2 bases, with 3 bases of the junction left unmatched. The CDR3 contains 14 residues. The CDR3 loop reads CASSPGQGQETQYF. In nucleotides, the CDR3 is TGTGCCAGCAGCCCCGGACAGGGGCAAGAGACCCAGTACTTC. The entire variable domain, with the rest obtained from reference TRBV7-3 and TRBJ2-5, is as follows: GAGVSQTPSNKVTEKGKYVELRCDPISGHTALYWYRQSLGQGPEFLIYFQGTGAADDSGLPNDRFFAVRPEGSVSTLKIQRTERGDSAVYLCASSPGQGQETQYFGPGTRLLVL.

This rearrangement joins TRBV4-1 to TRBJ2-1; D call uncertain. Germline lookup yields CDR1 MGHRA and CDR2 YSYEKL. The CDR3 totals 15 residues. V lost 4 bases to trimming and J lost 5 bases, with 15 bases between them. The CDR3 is CASSPRGYGDNEQFF. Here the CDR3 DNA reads TGCGCCAGCAGCCCTCGTGGCTATGGGGACAATGAGCAGTTCTTC.

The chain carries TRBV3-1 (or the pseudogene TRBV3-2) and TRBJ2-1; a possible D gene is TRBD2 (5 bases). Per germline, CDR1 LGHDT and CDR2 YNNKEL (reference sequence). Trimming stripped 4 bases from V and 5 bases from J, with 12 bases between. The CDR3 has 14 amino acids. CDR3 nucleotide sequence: TGTGCCAGCAGCCGGACTCCCCCTAACAATGAGCAGTTCTTC. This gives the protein CASSRTPPNNEQFF.

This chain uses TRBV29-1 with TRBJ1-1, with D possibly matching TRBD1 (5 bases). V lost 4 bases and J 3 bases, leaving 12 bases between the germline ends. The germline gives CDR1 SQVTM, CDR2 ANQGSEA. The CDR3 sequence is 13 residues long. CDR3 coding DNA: TGCAGCGTTGGGAAGGGGACGGACACTGAAGCTTTCTTT. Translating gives CSVGKGTDTEAFF. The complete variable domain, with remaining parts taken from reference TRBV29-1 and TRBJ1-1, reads SAVISQKPSRDICQRGTSLTIQCQVDSQVTMMFWYRQQPGQSLTLIATANQGSEATYESGFVIDKFPISRPNLTFSTLTVSNMSPEDSSIYLCSVGKGTDTEAFFGQGTRLTVV.

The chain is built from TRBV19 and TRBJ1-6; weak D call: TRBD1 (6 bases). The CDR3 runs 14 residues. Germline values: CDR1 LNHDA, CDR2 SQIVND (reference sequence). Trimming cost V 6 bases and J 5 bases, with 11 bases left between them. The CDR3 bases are TGTGCCAGTAGGAACAGGGTCAATAATTCACCCCTCCACTTT. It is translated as CASRNRVNNSPLHF.